The TCR beta chain described here comes from a study of T cell responses to AZD1222 COVID-19 vaccine. Using immunoSEQ multiplex PCR, the repertoire was profiled, and TCRdb retains in-frame clones only, with some absent. The sample includes about 84,000 clones, 80% to 90% seen only once; the top ten take roughly 29%. With respect to this clone: Its antigen is not identified.

Findings of the study overall: With two AZD1222 doses given, Spike-specific TCR breadth and depth both rose. Reports say nearly half of spike-specific TCRs go after unmutated variant regions.

V shed 7 bases and J 3 bases; nucleotides not matched to a gene: 3. CDR1 MNHEY and CDR2 SVGAGI come from the germline V gene. The CDR3 consists of 14 residues. Sample: peripheral blood, taken on day 0 of AZD1222 vaccination. V and J are TRBV6-5 and TRBJ2-3; 11 positions match TRBD1. This TCR was sampled from an adult in good health. As DNA, the CDR3 is TGTGCCAGCACGGACAGGGGGCATACAGATACGCAGTATTTT. It codes for CASTDRGHTDTQYF.